The next 17 T cell receptor beta chains were all read from a single sample in a study of blood T cells in healthy people across ages. A second about 7 to 12 cycle PCR used barcoded and J-beta primers. One entry per CDR3 protein, called by TCRdb with MiXCR from the 5' RACE reads. The repertoire holds approximately 580,000 distinct CDR3 sequences, with approximately 25% as singletons. The sample also formed part of further work on T cells of mothers and their children.

Sequenced material: blood. These receptor sequences come from a boy between 10 and 17 years old in good health.

This clonotype was seen only a few times. This sequence joins TRBV7-2 and TRBJ1-5; 9 bases are a match to TRBD1. Germline V gene sequence: CDR1 SGHTA, CDR2 FQGNSA. The CDR3 loop spans 13 amino acids. J gave up 9 bases and V 4 bases, and 4 bases lay outside the gene matches. For the CDR3, the DNA is TGTGCCAGCAGCTGGACAGGGGCATCGCCCCAGCATTTT. Amino acid sequence: CASSWTGASPQHF. The whole variable domain, filled in from reference TRBV7-2 and TRBJ1-5, reads GAGVSQSPSNKVTEKGKDVELRCDPISGHTALYWYRQSLGQGLEFLIYFQGNSAPDKSGLPSDRFSAERTGGSVSTLTIQRTQQEDSAVYLCASSWTGASPQHFGDGTRLSIL.

This clonotype was picked up many times. The rearrangement uses TRBV7-2 and TRBJ2-3; perhaps TRBD2 as D (6 bases). The germline gives CDR1 SGHTA, CDR2 FQGNSA. The CDR3 loop spans 14 amino acids. V was clipped by 3 bases and J by 2 bases, with 9 bases between them. CDR3 loop: CASSLRTTTDTQYF. DNA for the CDR3: TGTGCCAGCAGCTTGCGGACTACCACAGATACGCAGTATTTT.

This chain uses TRBV28 with TRBJ2-7; 8 bases are a match to TRBD1. This CDR3 region has 14 residues. The germline V gene has CDR1 MDHEN and CDR2 SYDVKM. Trimming took 5 bases from V and 3 from J; bases not matched to a gene: 6. The CDR3 DNA reads TGTGCCAGCAGTCAGAGGACAGGGATCTACGAGCAGTACTTC. Amino acid sequence: CASSQRTGIYEQYF. Full variable domain (remainder filled in from reference TRBV28 and TRBJ2-7): DVKVTQSSRYLVKRTGEKVFLECVQDMDHENMFWYRQDPGLGLRLIYFSYDVKMKEKGDIPEGYSVSREKKERFSLILESASTNQTSMYLCASSQRTGIYEQYFGPGTRLTVT.

This clonotype was seen only a few times. V and J are TRBV6-5 and TRBJ2-4, with 11 bases that match TRBD2. The CDR3 sequence is 13 residues long. Per the germline V gene, CDR1 is MNHEY and CDR2 is SVGAGI. V lost 5 bases and J lost 14; bases outside the gene matches: 8. CDR3 amino acids: CASSVGLADAKYF. Written as DNA, the CDR3 is TGTGCCAGCAGTGTGGGACTAGCGGATGCCAAGTACTTC.

This clonotype was recorded a few times. The gene calls are TRBV27 and TRBJ2-2, with 8 positions matching TRBD1. V dropped 3 bases and J dropped 1; count of bases not matched to a gene: 4. Germline loops: CDR1 MNHEY, CDR2 SMNVEV (reference sequence). This CDR3 comprises 16 residues. CDR3 sequence reads: CASSFAGGKNTGELFF. The CDR3 bases are TGTGCCAGCAGTTTTGCAGGGGGCAAGAACACCGGGGAGCTGTTTTTT.

This chain connects TRBV4-1 to TRBJ2-5; 7 bases line up with TRBD2. The CDR3 sequence is 15 residues long. With V trimmed by 3 bases and J by 2 bases, 6 bases remained unmatched. CDR1 is MGHRA and CDR2 is YSYEKL in the germline V gene. The CDR3 reads CASSQTLAPQETQYF. The CDR3 DNA follows: TGCGCCAGCAGCCAGACACTAGCGCCACAAGAGACCCAGTACTTC.

At least ten counts were recorded for this clonotype. J is TRBJ2-7 and V is TRBV29-1; D gene ambiguous. The V and J ends lost 0 bases and 0 bases respectively, with 6 bases between them. The CDR3 is 13 amino acids. Germline CDR1 reads SQVTM; CDR2 reads ANQGSEA. CDR3 protein: CSVEDSLSYEQYF. CDR3 DNA sequence: TGCAGCGTTGAAGACAGCCTCTCCTACGAGCAGTACTTC.

V is TRBV4-3 and J is TRBJ1-6; 8 bases map to TRBD1. Germline-derived CDR1 and CDR2 are LGHNA and YSLEER. Germline trimming cut 4 bases from V and 10 bases from J; bases unmatched to any gene: 15. This CDR3 is 17 amino acids long. CDR3 amino acids: CASSPTEDREHNSPLHF. In DNA form, the CDR3 reads TGCGCCAGCAGCCCCACGGAGGACAGGGAGCACAACTCACCCCTCCACTTT.

The CDR3 sequence: CASSSGGYYNEQFF. DNA for the CDR3: TGCGCCAGCAGCAGCGGGGGATACTACAATGAGCAGTTCTTC. This chain links TRBV5-1 with TRBJ2-1, with 8 bases aligning to TRBD2. With V trimmed by 4 bases and J by 3 bases, 3 bases remained unmatched. The CDR3 is 14 amino acids. CDR1 SGHRS and CDR2 YFSETQ come from the germline V gene.

This clonotype was seen more than once but under ten times. This rearrangement joins TRBV27 to TRBJ2-5; TRBD1 matches at 11 bases. From germline, CDR1 is MNHEY and CDR2 SMNVEV (reference sequence). The CDR3 is 15 residues long. V lost 5 bases, J lost 5 bases, and 7 bases stayed unmatched. This CDR3 is CASSPRTGGIETQYF. In nucleotides, the CDR3 is TGTGCCAGCAGTCCGCGGACAGGGGGCATCGAGACCCAGTACTTC.

The chain has TRBV6-4 and TRBJ2-3; the D gene could be TRBD1 or TRBD2 (6 bases each). V dropped 0 bases and J dropped 3 bases, with 13 bases sitting between them. This CDR3 region has 16 residues. CDR1 and CDR2 (germline): MRHNA, SNTAGT. The CDR3 nucleotides are TGTGCCAGCAGTGACTCAGGGGGAGGTTATACAGATACGCAGTATTTT. Residues: CASSDSGGGYTDTQYF.

The sample holds a few counts of this clonotype. V is TRBV12-3 or TRBV12-4 and J is TRBJ2-5; a weak D match, TRBD2 (5 bases). The CDR3 runs to 15 residues. V was clipped by 1 base and J by 1 base, with 10 bases between them. This chain's CDR3 is CASSLEERPQETQYF. DNA for the CDR3: TGTGCCAGCAGTTTAGAAGAGCGGCCCCAAGAGACCCAGTACTTC.

J is TRBJ1-1 and V is TRBV5-1; D perhaps matches TRBD1 (5 bases). Germline values: CDR1 SGHRS, CDR2 YFSETQ. Trimming removed 5 bases from V and 0 bases from J, with 14 bases in between. The CDR3 runs 15 residues. CDR3 protein: CASSLRSGMNTEAFF. In DNA, the CDR3 is TGCGCCAGCAGTTTGAGGTCAGGGATGAACACTGAAGCTTTCTTT. Using reference TRBV5-1 and TRBJ1-1 for the parts outside the CDR3, the full variable domain is KAGVTQTPRYLIKTRGQQVTLSCSPISGHRSVSWYQQTPGQGLQFLFEYFSETQRNKGNFPGRFSGRQFSNSRSEMNVSTLELGDSALYLCASSLRSGMNTEAFFGQGTRLTVV.

This clonotype appeared a few times. The chain carries TRBV12-3 or TRBV12-4 and TRBJ2-7, with unresolved D. The CDR3 is made up of 13 amino acids. With 3 bases removed from V and 6 bases from J, the gap between germline ends came to 12 bases. The CDR3 sequence is CASSFSATGEQYF. The CDR3 region has the DNA TGTGCCAGCAGTTTCTCCGCGACGGGCGAGCAGTACTTC.

V and J are TRBV12-3 or TRBV12-4 and TRBJ2-2; 10 nucleotides match TRBD2. The CDR3 consists of 15 residues. J gave up 7 bases and V 2 bases, and 4 bases lay outside the gene matches. This chain's CDR3 is CASSLSGGAGGELFF. CDR3 DNA: TGTGCCAGCAGTTTAAGCGGGGGGGCCGGCGGGGAGCTGTTTTTT.

V usage is TRBV7-9 and J usage is TRBJ1-1, with a tentative D call TRBD1 (5 bases). The CDR3 totals 14 residues. V lost 6 bases and J lost 4, with 15 bases in between. Germline V gives CDR1 SEHNR, CDR2 FQNEAQ (reference sequence). CDR3 nucleotides: TGTGCCAGCAGGACAGACTCTGGGGGCACTGAAGCTTTCTTT. This codes for CASRTDSGGTEAFF.

This clonotype showed up just a few times. The gene calls are TRBV7-2 and TRBJ2-7; 12 nucleotides line up with TRBD2. CDR3 length: 14 amino acids. Per the germline V gene, CDR1 is SGHTA and CDR2 is FQGNSA. J was trimmed by 6 bases and V by 2 bases; bases with no gene match: 2. The CDR3: CASSLSSGGAEQYF. CDR3 DNA sequence: TGTGCCAGCAGCTTATCTAGCGGGGGGGCCGAGCAGTACTTC.